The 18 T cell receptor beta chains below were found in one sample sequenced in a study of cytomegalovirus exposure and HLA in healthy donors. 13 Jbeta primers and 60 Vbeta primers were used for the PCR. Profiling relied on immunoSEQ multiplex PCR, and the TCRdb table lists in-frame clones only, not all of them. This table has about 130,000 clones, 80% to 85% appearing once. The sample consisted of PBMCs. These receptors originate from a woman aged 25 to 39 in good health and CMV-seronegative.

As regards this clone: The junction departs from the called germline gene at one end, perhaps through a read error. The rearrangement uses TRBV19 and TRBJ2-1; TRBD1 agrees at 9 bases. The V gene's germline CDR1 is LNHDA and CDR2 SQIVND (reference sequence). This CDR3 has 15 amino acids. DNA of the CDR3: TGTGCCAGTAGCATAGGACAGGGGACATACAATGAGCAGTTCTTC. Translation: CASSIGQGTYNEQFF.

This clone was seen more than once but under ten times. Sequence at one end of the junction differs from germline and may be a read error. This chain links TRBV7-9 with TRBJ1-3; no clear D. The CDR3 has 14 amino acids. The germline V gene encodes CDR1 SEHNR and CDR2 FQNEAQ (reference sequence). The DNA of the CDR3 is TGTGCCAGCAGATTAGAAGCCTCTGGAAACACCATATATTTT. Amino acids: CASRLEASGNTIYF.

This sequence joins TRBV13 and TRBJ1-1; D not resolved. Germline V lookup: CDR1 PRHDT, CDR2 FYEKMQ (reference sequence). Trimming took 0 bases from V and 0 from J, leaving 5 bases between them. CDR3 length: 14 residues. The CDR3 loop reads CASSLGQMNTEAFF. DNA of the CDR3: TGTGCCAGCAGCTTAGGCCAGATGAACACTGAAGCTTTCTTT.

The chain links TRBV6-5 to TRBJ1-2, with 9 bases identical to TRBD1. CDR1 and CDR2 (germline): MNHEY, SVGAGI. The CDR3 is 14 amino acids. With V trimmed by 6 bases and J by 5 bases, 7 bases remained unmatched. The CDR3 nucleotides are TGTGCCAGCAGCCTCCCGGGACAGGGATATGGCTACACCTTC. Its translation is CASSLPGQGYGYTF.

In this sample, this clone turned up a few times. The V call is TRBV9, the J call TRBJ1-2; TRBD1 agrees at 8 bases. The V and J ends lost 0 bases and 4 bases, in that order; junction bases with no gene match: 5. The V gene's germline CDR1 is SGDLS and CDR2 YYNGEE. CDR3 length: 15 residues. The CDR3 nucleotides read TGTGCCAGCAGCGTAGTCAGTCAGGGGGCCTATGGCTACACCTTC. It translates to CASSVVSQGAYGYTF.

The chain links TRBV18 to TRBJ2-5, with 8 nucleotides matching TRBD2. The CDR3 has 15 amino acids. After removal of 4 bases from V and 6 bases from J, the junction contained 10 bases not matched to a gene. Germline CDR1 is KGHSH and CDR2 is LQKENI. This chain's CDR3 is CASSRSGTSLQTQYF. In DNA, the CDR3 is TGTGCCAGCTCACGTTCCGGGACTAGTTTACAGACCCAGTACTTC. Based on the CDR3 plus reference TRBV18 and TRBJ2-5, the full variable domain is NAGVMQNPRHLVRRRGQEARLRCSPMKGHSHVYWYRQLPEEGLKFMVYLQKENIIDESGMPKERFSAEFPKEGPSILRIQQVVRGDSAAYFCASSRSGTSLQTQYFGPGTRLLVL.

The CDR3 sequence is CASSTQGLAGSGGYNEQFF. The CDR3 DNA reads TGTGCCAGCAGTACACAGGGACTAGCGGGATCGGGGGGCTACAATGAGCAGTTCTTC. The chain has TRBV27 and TRBJ2-1; 13 nucleotides line up with TRBD2. Trimming at V came to 5 bases and at J to 3 bases, leaving 13 bases not matched to a gene. This CDR3 is built from 19 residues. Germline assignment: CDR1 MNHEY and CDR2 SMNVEV (reference sequence).

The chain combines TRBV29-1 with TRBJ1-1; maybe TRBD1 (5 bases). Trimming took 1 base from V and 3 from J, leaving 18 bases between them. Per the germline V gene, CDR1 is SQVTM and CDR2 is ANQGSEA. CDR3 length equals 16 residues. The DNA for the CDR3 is TGCAGCGTTGAAGGTAGAACTCACGGCAGGGACACTGAAGCTTTCTTT. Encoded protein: CSVEGRTHGRDTEAFF.

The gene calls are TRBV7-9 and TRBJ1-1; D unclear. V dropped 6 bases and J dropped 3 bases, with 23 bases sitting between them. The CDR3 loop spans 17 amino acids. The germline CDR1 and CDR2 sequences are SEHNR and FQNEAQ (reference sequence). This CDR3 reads CASRPRGRLGLDTEAFF. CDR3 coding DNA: TGTGCCAGCAGGCCCCGAGGTCGTCTCGGTCTCGACACTGAAGCTTTCTTT.

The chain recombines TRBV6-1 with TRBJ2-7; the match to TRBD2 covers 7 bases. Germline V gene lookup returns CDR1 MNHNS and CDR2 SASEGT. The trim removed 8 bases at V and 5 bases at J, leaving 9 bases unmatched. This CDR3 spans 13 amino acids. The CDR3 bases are TGTGCCAGCCAGTCGGCGGGAGCCGACGAGCAGTACTTC. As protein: CASQSAGADEQYF.

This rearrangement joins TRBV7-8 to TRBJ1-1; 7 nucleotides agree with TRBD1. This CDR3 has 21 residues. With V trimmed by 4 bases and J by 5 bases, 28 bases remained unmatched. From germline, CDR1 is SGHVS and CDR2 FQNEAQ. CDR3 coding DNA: TGTGCCAGCAGCTCGCGACCGGGACAGCGTATGTGGACTGGAGGAAGAACTGAAGCTTTCTTT. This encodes CASSSRPGQRMWTGGRTEAFF.

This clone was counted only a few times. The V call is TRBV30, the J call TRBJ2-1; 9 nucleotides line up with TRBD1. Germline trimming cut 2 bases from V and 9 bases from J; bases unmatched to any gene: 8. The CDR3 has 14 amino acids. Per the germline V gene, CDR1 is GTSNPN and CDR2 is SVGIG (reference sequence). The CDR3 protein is CAWSLRDRAIEQFF. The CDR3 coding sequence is TGTGCCTGGAGTCTAAGGGACAGGGCTATTGAGCAGTTCTTC.

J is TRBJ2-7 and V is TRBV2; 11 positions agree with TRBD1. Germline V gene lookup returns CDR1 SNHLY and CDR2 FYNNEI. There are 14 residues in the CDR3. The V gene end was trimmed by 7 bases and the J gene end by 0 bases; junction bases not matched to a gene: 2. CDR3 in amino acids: CASMGQGDSYEQYF. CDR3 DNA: TGTGCCAGCATGGGACAGGGGGACTCCTACGAGCAGTACTTC. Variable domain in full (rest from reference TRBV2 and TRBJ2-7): EPEVTQTPSHQVTQMGQEVILRCVPISNHLYFYWYRQILGQKVEFLVSFYNNEISEKSEIFDDQFSVERPDGSNFTLKIRSTKLEDSAMYFCASMGQGDSYEQYFGPGTRLTVT.

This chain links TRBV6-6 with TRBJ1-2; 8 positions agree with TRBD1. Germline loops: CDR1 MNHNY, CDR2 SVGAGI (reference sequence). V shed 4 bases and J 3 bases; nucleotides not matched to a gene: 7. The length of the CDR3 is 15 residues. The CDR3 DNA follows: TGTGCCAGCAGTTCTCTAGGACAGGGCGACTATGGCTACACCTTC. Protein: CASSSLGQGDYGYTF.

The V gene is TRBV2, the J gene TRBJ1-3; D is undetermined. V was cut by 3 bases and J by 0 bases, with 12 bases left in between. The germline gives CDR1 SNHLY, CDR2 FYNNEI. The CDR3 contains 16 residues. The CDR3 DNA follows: TGTGCCAGCAGTGAGGGCAGTGAAAGCTCTGGAAACACCATATATTTT. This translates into CASSEGSESSGNTIYF.

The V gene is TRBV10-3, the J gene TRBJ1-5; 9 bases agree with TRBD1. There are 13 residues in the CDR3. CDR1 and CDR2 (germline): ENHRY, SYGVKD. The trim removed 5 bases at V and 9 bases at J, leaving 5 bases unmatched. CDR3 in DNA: TGTGCCATCAGTTTGGACAGGGGTGGGCCCCAGCATTTT. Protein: CAISLDRGGPQHF.

The CDR3, as DNA: TGTGCCAGCAGAGGACCACAGGGGGGTGGCTACACCTTC. The encoded protein is CASRGPQGGGYTF. This rearrangement joins TRBV6-6 to TRBJ1-2; 8 positions agree with TRBD1. V trimming: 6 bases; J trimming: 7 bases; junction bases outside the gene matches: 7. Germline V gene lookup returns CDR1 MNHNY and CDR2 SVGAGI (reference sequence). The CDR3 sequence is 13 residues long.

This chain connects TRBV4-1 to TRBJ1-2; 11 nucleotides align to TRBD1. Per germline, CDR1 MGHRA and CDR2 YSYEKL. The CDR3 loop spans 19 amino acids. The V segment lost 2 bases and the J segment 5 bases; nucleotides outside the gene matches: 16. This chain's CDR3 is CASSQPFRDRGGLGYGYTF. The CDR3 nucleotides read TGCGCCAGCAGCCAACCGTTCCGGGACAGGGGGGGTTTAGGGTATGGCTACACCTTC.